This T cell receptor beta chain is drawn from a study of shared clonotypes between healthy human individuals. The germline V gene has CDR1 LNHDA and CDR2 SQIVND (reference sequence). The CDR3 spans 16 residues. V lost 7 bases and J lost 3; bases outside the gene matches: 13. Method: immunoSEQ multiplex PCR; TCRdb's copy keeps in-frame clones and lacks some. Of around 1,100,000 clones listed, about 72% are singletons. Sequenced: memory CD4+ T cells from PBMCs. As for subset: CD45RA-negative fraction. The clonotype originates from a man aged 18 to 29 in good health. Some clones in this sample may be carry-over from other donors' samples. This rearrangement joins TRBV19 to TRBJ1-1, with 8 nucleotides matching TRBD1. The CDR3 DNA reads TGTGCCAGTAAGAGGGCCAGACCACAGGGGGACACTGAAGCTTTCTTT. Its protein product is CASKRARPQGDTEAFF.